This entry concerns a single TCR beta chain. Its antigen is currently unknown. These data originate in a study of T cell repertoires in cytomegalovirus infection. Across the whole study: Recently identified HLA-C-restricted CMV epitopes and well-studied HLA-B-restricted CMV epitopes were used by the study. In public TCR beta signatures, there were indications of both CMV infection and matching HLA type. General study findings and limits: The response measured ex vivo was dominated by TCR beta clonotypes (HLA-C-restricted and CMV-specific). Of the TCR beta families, the public ones yielded a cumulative frequency that identified carriers of CMV plus the relevant HLA.

TCRdb re-analysed the reads in MiXCR, keeping a single row per CDR3 protein. This sample has roughly 700,000 distinct CDR3 sequences, with around a third found just once. The receptor was isolated from a human donor in good health (CMV status not recorded). Some clones in this sample may be carry-over from other donors' samples. The sample consisted of cultured PBMCs, taken from culture after CMV antigen stimulation.

Written as DNA, the CDR3 is TGCAGTGCTAGAAACAGGGGGCGCGACACTGAAGCTTTCTTT. Its protein is CSARNRGRDTEAFF. The V gene is TRBV20-1, the J gene TRBJ1-1; 9 bases are shared with TRBD1. CDR3 length: 14 residues. Trimming took 2 bases from V and 3 from J; bases not matched to a gene: 4. Germline assignment: CDR1 DFQATT and CDR2 SNEGSKA (reference sequence).